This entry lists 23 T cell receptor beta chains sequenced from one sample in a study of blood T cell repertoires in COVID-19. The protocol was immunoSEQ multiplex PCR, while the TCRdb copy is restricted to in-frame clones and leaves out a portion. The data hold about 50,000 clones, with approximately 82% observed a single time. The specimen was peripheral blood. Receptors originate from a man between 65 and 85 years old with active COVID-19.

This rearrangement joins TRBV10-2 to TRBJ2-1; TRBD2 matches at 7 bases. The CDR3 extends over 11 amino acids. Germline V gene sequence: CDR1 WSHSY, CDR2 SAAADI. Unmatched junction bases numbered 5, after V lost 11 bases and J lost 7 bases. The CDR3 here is CASSGGNEQFF. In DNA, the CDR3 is TGCGCCTCTAGCGGAGGGAATGAGCAGTTCTTC.

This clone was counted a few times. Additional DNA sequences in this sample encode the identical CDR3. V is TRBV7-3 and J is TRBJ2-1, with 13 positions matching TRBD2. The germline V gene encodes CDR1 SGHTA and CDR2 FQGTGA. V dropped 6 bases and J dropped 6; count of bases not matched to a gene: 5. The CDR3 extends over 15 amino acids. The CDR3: CASSSLAGGLNEQFF. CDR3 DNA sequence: TGTGCCAGCAGTTCACTAGCGGGGGGGCTCAATGAGCAGTTCTTC.

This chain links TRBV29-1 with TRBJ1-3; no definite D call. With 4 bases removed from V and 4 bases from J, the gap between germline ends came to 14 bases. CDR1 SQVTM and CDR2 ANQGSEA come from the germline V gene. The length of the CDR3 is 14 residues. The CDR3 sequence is CSVADGVKGNTIYF. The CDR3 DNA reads TGCAGCGTTGCCGACGGAGTGAAAGGAAACACCATATATTTT.

The CDR3 protein is CASSAGVSSGYNEQFF. In nucleotides, the CDR3 is TGTGCCAGCAGCGCGGGGGTCAGTTCAGGTTACAATGAGCAGTTCTTC. The chain couples TRBV5-4 to TRBJ2-1; the match to TRBD2 covers 7 bases. This CDR3 region has 16 residues. With V trimmed by 4 bases and J by 4 bases, 11 bases remained unmatched. Germline V gene lookup returns CDR1 SGHNT and CDR2 YYREEE (reference sequence).

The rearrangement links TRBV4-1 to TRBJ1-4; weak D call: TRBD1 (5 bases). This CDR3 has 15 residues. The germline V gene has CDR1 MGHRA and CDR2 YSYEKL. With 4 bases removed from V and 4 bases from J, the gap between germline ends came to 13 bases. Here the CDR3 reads CASSPTGTNNEKLFF. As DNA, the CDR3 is TGCGCCAGCAGCCCAACCGGGACTAATAATGAAAAACTGTTTTTT.

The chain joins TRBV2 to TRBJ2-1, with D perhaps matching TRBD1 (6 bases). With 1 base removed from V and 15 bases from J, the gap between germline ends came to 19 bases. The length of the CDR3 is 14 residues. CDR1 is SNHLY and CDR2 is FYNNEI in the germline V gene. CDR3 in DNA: TGTGCCAGCAGTGAAGAGGGGACACCCGAGGGTCGGTTCTTC. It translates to CASSEEGTPEGRFF.

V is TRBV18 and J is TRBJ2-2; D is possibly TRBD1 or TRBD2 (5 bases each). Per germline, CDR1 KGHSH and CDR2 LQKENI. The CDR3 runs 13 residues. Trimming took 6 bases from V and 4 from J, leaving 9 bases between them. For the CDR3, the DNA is TGTGCCAGCTCCCCAGGGAGCACCGGGGAGCTGTTTTTT. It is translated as CASSPGSTGELFF.

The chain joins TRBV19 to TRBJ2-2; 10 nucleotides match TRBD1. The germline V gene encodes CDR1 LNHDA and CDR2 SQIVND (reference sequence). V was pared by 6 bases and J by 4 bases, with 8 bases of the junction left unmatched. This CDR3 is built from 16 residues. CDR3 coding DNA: TGTGCCAGTAGCCTTCTCCGGGACAGGGGCACCGGGGAGCTGTTTTTT. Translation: CASSLLRDRGTGELFF.

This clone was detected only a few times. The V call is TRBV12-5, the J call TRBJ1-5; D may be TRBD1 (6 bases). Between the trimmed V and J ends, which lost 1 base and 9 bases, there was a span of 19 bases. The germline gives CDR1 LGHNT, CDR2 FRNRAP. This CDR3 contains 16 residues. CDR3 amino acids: CASGLASDRRVWPQHF. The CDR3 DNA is TGTGCTAGTGGTTTGGCCTCCGACAGGCGGGTATGGCCCCAGCATTTT.

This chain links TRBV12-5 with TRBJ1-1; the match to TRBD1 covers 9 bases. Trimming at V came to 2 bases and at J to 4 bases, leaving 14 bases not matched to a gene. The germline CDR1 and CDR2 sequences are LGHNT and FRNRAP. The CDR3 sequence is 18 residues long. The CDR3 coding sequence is TGTGCTAGTGGTTTGAGGTACTGGACAGGGGCCTTAGGCACTGAAGCTTTCTTT. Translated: CASGLRYWTGALGTEAFF.

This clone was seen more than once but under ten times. The CDR3 sequence is CASSLGTGYTEAFF. The CDR3 DNA is TGTGCCAGCTCCCTTGGGACAGGTTACACTGAAGCTTTCTTT. The rearrangement uses TRBV18 and TRBJ1-1; 8 bases are shared with TRBD1. The germline CDR1 and CDR2 sequences are KGHSH and LQKENI. J lost 3 bases, V lost 6 bases, and 6 bases had no gene match. The length of the CDR3 is 14 residues.

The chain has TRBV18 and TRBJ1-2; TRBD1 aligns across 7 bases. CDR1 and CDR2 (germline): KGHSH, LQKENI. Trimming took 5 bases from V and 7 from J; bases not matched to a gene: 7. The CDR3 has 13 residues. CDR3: CASSTQGYSGYTF. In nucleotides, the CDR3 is TGTGCCAGCTCAACACAGGGGTACTCTGGCTACACCTTC.

CDR3 loop: CASSEAEGRGRRTDTQYF. Written as DNA, the CDR3 is TGTGCCAGCAGTGAAGCTGAGGGCAGGGGGCGCCGCACAGATACGCAGTATTTT. The V call is TRBV2, the J call TRBJ2-3; TRBD1 matches 8 bases. The CDR3 covers 18 residues. Germline V CDR1 and CDR2: SNHLY, FYNNEI. Trimming removed 0 bases from V and 1 base from J; junction bases left unmatched: 9.

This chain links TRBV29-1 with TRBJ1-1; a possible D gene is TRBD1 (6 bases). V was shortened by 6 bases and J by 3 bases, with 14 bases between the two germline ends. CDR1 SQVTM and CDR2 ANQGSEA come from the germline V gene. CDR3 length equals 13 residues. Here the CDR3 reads CSVGRTDYTEAFF. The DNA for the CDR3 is TGCAGCGTGGGAAGGACAGATTACACTGAAGCTTTCTTT. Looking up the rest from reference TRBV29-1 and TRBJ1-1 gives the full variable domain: SAVISQKPSRDICQRGTSLTIQCQVDSQVTMMFWYRQQPGQSLTLIATANQGSEATYESGFVIDKFPISRPNLTFSTLTVSNMSPEDSSIYLCSVGRTDYTEAFFGQGTRLTVV.

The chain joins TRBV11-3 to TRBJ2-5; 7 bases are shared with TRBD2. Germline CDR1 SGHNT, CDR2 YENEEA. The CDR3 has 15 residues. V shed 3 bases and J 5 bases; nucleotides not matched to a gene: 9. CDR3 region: CASSFGSGDPETQYF. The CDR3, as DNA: TGTGCCAGCAGCTTTGGAAGCGGGGACCCGGAGACCCAGTACTTC.

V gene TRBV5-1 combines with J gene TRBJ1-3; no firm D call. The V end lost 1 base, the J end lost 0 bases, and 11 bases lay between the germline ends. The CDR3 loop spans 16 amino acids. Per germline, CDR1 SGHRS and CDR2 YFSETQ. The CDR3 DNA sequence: TGCGCCAGCAGCTTGTACGCGGCCAACTCTGGAAACACCATATATTTT. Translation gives CASSLYAANSGNTIYF.

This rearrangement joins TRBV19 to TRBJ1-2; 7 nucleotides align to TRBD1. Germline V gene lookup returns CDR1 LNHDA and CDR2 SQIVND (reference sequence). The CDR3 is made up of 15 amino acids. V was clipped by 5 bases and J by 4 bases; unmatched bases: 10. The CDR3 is CASSPRQGSGYGYTF. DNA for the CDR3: TGTGCCAGTAGTCCCCGACAGGGAAGTGGCTATGGCTACACCTTC.

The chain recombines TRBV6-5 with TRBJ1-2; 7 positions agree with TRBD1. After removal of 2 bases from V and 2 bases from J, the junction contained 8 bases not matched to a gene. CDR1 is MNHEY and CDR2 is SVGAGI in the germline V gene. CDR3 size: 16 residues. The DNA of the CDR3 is TGTGCCAGCAGTTACACAGGGGATGGATTCAACTATGGCTACACCTTC. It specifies CASSYTGDGFNYGYTF.

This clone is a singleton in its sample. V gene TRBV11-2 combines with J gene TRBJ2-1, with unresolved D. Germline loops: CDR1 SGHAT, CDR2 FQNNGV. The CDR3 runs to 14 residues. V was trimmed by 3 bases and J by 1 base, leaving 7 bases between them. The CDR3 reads CASSFRGSYNEQFF. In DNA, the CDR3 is TGTGCCAGCAGCTTCCGCGGATCCTACAATGAGCAGTTCTTC.

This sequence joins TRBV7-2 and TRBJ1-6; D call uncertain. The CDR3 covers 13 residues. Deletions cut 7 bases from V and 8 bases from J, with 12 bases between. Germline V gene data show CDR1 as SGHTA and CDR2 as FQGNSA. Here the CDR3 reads CASTPYSHSPLHF. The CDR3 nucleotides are TGTGCCAGCACCCCTTACTCTCATTCACCCCTCCACTTT.

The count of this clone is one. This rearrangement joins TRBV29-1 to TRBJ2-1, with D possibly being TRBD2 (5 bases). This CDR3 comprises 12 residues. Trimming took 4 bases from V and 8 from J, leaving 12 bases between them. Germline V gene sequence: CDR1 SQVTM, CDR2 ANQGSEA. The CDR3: CSVARGRDEQFF. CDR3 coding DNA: TGCAGCGTTGCCCGGGGTCGGGATGAGCAGTTCTTC.

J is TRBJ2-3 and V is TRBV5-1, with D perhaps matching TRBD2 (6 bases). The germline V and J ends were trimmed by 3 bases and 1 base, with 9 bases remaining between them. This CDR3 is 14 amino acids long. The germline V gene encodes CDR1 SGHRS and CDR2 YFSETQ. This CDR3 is CASSSLAGTDTQYF. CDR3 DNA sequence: TGCGCCAGCAGCTCACTAGCTGGCACAGATACGCAGTATTTT.

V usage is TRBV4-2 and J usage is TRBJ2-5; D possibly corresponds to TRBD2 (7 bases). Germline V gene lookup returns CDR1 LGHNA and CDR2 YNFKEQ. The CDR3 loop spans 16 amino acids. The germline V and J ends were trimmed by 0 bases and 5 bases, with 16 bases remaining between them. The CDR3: CASSQDQRGGGETQYF. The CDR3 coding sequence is TGTGCCAGCAGCCAAGATCAGCGGGGAGGGGGGGAGACCCAGTACTTC.